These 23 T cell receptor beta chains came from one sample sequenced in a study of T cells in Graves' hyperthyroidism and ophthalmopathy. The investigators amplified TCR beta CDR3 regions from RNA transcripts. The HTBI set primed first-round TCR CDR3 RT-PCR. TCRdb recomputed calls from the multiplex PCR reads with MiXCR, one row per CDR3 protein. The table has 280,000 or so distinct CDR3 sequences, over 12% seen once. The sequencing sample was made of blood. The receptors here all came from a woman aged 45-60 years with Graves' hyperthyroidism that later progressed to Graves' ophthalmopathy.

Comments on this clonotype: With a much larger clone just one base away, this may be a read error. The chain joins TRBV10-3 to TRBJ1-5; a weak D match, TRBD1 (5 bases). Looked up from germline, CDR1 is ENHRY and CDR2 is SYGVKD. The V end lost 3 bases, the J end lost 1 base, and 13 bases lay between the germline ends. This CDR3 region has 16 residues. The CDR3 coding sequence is TGTGCCATCAGTGAAGAGGGGCCCGGGAGCAATCAGCCCCAGCATTTT. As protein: CAISEEGPGSNQPQHF.

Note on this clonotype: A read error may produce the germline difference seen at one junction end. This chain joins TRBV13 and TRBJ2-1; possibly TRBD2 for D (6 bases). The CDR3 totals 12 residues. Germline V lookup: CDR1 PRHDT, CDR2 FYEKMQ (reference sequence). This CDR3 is CASGPTNNEQFF. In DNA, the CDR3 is TGCGCCAGCGGGCCTACTAACAATGAGCAGTTCTTC.

The CDR3 reads CATSEGQKNTEAFF. CDR3 bases: TGTGCCACCAGTGAGGGACAGAAGAACACTGAAGCTTTCTTT. V is TRBV24-1 and J is TRBJ1-1, with TRBD1 matching 7 bases. Per the germline V gene, CDR1 is KGHDR and CDR2 is SFDVKD. V shed 4 bases, J shed 1 base, and the junction held 2 bases outside the gene matches. CDR3 length equals 14 residues.

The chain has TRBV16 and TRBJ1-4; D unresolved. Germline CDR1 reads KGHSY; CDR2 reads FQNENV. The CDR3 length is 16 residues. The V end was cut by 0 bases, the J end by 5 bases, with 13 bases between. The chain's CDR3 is CASSQSGSTDNEKLFF. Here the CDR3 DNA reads TGTGCCAGCAGCCAATCTGGATCGACGGACAATGAAAAACTGTTTTTT.

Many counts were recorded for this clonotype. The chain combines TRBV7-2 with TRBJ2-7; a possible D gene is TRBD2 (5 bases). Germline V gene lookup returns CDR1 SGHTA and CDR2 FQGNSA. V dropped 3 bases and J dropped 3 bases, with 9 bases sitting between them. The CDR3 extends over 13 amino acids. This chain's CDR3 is CASSFWTGYEQYF. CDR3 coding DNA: TGTGCCAGCAGCTTTTGGACTGGCTACGAGCAGTACTTC.

The CDR3 is CASSQEVGGSTDTQYF. The CDR3 DNA sequence: TGTGCCAGCAGCCAAGAGGTGGGAGGATCGACAGATACGCAGTATTTT. V is TRBV3-1 and J is TRBJ2-3, with D maybe TRBD2 (6 bases). V was cut by 0 bases and J by 3 bases, with 13 bases left in between. CDR1 is LGHDT, CDR2 YNNKEL, per germline (reference sequence). CDR3 length: 16 amino acids.

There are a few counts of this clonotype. The CDR3 bases are TGTGCCAGCAGCGTAGCCGGGACGGTATACAATGAGCAGTTCTTC. Translating gives CASSVAGTVYNEQFF. This chain connects TRBV9 to TRBJ2-1; D might be TRBD1 or TRBD2, each matching 5 bases. Trimming removed 0 bases at V and 4 bases at J, with 11 bases between. The CDR3 runs to 15 residues. Germline V gene data show CDR1 as SGDLS and CDR2 as YYNGEE.

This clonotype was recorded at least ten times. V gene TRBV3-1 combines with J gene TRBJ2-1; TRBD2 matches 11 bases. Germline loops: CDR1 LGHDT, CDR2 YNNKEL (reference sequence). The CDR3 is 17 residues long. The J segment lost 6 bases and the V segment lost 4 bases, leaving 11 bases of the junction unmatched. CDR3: CASSPISGRGRVNEQFF. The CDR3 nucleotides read TGTGCCAGCAGCCCAATTAGCGGGAGGGGAAGGGTCAATGAGCAGTTCTTC.

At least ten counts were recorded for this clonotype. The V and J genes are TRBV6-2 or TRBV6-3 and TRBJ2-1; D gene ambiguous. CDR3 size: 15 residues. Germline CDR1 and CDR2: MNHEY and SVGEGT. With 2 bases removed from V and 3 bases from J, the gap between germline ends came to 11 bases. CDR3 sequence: CASSYLSSLYNEQFF. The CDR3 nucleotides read TGTGCCAGCAGTTACCTCTCTTCTCTCTACAATGAGCAGTTCTTC.

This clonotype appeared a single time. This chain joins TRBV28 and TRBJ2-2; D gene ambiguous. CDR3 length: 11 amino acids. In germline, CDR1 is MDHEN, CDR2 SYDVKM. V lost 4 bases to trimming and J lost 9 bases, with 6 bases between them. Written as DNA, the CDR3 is TGTGCCAGCAGTTCCCCGAGGGAGCTGTTTTTT. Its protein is CASSSPRELFF.

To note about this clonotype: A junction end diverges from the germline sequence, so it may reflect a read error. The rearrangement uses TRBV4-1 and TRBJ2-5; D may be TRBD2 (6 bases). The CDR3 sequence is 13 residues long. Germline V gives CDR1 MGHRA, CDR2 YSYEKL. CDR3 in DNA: TGCGCCAGCAGCCACCCCGGAGGGAGGACGCGGGACTTC. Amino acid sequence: CASSHPGGRTRDF.

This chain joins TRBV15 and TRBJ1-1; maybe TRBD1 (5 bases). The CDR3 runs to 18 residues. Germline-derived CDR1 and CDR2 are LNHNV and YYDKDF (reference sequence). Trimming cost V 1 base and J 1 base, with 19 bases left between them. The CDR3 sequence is CATSRGFRDLIQNTEAFF. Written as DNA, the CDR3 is TGTGCCACCAGCAGAGGATTCCGGGACCTAATTCAGAACACTGAAGCTTTCTTT.

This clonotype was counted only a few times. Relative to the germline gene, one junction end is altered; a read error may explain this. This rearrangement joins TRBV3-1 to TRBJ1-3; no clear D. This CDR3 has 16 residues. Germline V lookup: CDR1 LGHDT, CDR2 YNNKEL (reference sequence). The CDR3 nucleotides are TGTGCCAGCAGCCTAAAGCCGGCGGGAGCTGGAAGCACCATATATTTT. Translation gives CASSLKPAGAGSTIYF.

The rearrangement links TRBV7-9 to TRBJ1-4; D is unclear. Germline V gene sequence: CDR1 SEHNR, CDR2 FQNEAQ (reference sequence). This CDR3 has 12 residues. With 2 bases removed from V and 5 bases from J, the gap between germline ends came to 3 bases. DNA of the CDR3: TGTGCCAGCAGCTTACTAAATGAAAAACTGTTTTTT. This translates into CASSLLNEKLFF.

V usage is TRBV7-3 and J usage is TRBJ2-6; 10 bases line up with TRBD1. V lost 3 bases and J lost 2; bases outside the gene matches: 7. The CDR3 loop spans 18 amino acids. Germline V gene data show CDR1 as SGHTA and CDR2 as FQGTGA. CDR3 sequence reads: CASSLGQGRGTGANVLTF. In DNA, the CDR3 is TGTGCCAGCAGCTTGGGACAGGGGAGGGGGACTGGGGCCAACGTCCTGACTTTC.

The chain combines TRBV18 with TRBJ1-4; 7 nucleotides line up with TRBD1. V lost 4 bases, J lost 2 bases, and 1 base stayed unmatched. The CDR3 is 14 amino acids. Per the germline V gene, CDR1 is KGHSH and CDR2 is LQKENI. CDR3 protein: CASSLDRTNEKLFF. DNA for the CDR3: TGTGCCAGCTCACTGGACAGGACTAATGAAAAACTGTTTTTT.

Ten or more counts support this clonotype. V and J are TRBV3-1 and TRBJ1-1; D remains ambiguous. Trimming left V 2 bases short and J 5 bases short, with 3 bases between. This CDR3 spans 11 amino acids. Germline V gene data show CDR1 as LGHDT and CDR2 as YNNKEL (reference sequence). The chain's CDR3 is CASSQRTEAFF. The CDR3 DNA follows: TGTGCCAGCAGCCAACGGACTGAAGCTTTCTTT.

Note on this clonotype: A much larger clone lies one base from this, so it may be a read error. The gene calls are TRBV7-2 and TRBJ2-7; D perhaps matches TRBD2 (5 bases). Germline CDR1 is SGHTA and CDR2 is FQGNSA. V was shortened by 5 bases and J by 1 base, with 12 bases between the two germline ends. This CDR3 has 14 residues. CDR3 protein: CTSSTLRDSYEQYF. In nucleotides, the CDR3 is TGTACCAGCAGCACCCTCCGGGATTCCTACGAGCAGTACTTC. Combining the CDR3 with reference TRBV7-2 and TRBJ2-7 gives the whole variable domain GAGVSQSPSNKVTEKGKDVELRCDPISGHTALYWYRQSLGQGLEFLIYFQGNSAPDKSGLPSDRFSAERTGGSVSTLTIQRTQQEDSAVYLCTSSTLRDSYEQYFGPGTRLTVT.

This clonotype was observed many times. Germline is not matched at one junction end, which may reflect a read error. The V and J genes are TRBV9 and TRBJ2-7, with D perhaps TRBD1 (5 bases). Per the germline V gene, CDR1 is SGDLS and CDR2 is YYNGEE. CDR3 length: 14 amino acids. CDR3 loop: CASSAGQSSYEQYF. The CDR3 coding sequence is TGCGCCAGCAGCGCCGGACAAAGCTCCTACGAGCAGTACTTC.

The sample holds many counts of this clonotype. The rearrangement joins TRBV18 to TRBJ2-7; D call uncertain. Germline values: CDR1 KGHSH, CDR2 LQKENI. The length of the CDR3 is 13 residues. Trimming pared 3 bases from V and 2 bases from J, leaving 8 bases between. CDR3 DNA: TGTGCCAGCTCACCGGTCCTAACCTACGAGCAGTACTTC. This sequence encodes CASSPVLTYEQYF.

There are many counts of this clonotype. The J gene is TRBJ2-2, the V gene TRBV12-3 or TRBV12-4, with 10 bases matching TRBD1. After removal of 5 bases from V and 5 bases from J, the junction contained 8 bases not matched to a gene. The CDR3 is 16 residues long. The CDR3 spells CASSPSTGGRTGELFF. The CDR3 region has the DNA TGTGCCAGCAGTCCCTCGACAGGGGGCCGGACCGGGGAGCTGTTTTTT.

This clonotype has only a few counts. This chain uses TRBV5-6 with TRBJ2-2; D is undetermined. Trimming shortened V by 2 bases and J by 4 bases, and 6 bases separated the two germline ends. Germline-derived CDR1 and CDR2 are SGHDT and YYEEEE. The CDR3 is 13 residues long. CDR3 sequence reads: CASSFPSTGELFF. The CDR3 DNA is TGTGCCAGCAGCTTCCCCAGCACCGGGGAGCTGTTTTTT. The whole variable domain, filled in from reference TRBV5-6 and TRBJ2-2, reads DAGVTQSPTHLIKTRGQQVTLRCSPKSGHDTVSWYQQALGQGPQFIFQYYEEEERQRGNFPDRFSGHQFPNYSSELNVNALLLGDSALYLCASSFPSTGELFFGEGSRLTVL.

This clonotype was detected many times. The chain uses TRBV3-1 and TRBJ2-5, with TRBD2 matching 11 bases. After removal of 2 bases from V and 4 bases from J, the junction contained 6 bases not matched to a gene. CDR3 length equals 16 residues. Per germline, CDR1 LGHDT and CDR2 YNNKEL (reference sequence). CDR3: CASSQLTSGVGETQYF. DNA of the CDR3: TGTGCCAGCAGCCAATTGACTAGCGGGGTCGGAGAGACCCAGTACTTC.